Shown below are 9 T cell receptor beta chains from a single sample sequenced in a study of OX40 agonist ivuxolimab in advanced cancers. Profiling relied on immunoSEQ multiplex PCR, and the TCRdb table lists in-frame clones only, not all of them. The sample consists of 73,000 or so clones, about 94% of them appearing once. Sequenced material: CD4+ or CD8+ T cells sorted from blood, taken in a trial of the OX40 agonist ivuxolimab. The receptors were sampled from an adult with an advanced solid tumor such as melanoma, head and neck, liver or kidney cancer.

The rearrangement links TRBV5-4 to TRBJ2-1, with a possible D match to TRBD2 (6 bases). Trimming removed 6 bases from V and 0 bases from J, with 28 bases in between. CDR1 SGHNT and CDR2 YYREEE come from the germline V gene (reference sequence). The CDR3 contains 20 residues. CDR3: CASTLNSRPSSASSYNEQFF. As DNA, the CDR3 is TGTGCCAGCACCCTCAATAGCAGACCCTCTAGCGCGAGCTCCTACAATGAGCAGTTCTTC.

The chain joins TRBV6-1 to TRBJ1-2; the D is unclear. Germline assignment: CDR1 MNHNS and CDR2 SASEGT. CDR3 length: 12 amino acids. V lost 0 bases and J 8 bases, leaving 7 bases between the germline ends. The CDR3 protein is CASSEALRGYTF. Written as DNA, the CDR3 is TGTGCCAGCAGTGAAGCGCTTCGGGGCTACACCTTC.

The V and J genes are TRBV6-1 and TRBJ1-2, with 11 bases that match TRBD1. Germline V gene data show CDR1 as MNHNS and CDR2 as SASEGT. With V trimmed by 2 bases and J by 4 bases, 3 bases remained unmatched. This CDR3 has 15 amino acids. CDR3 bases: TGTGCCAGCAGTGAACCGGGACAGGGGGTCTATGGCTACACCTTC. It yields the protein CASSEPGQGVYGYTF.

The genes are TRBV19 and TRBJ2-4; TRBD1 or TRBD2 may be the D gene (5 bases each). CDR3 length: 14 residues. Germline CDR1 reads LNHDA; CDR2 reads SQIVND (reference sequence). The V gene lost 1 base and the J gene lost 8 bases, with 12 bases spanning the gap. CDR3 sequence (DNA): TGTGCCAGTAGTATAGCGTCCCGAGGGGACATTCAGTACTTC. Encoded protein: CASSIASRGDIQYF.

The chain combines TRBV19 with TRBJ2-5; no reliable D call. The CDR3 spans 15 residues. The germline CDR1 and CDR2 sequences are LNHDA and SQIVND (reference sequence). Trimming pared 5 bases from V and 5 bases from J, leaving 18 bases between. The CDR3 loop reads CASSLVVGLGETQYF. As DNA, the CDR3 is TGTGCCAGTAGTTTGGTTGTCGGGTTGGGTGAGACCCAGTACTTC.

The V call is TRBV11-2, the J call TRBJ2-5; the match to TRBD1 covers 7 bases. V shed 6 bases and J 1 base; nucleotides not matched to a gene: 5. The CDR3 loop spans 14 amino acids. In germline, CDR1 is SGHAT, CDR2 FQNNGV. CDR3 DNA: TGTGCCAGCAGACAAGGGACAGCCCAAGAGACCCAGTACTTC. It specifies CASRQGTAQETQYF. Full variable domain (rest looked up from reference TRBV11-2 and TRBJ2-5): EAGVAQSPRYKIIEKRQSVAFWCNPISGHATLYWYQQILGQGPKLLIQFQNNGVVDDSQLPKDRFSAERLKGVDSTLKIQPAKLEDSAVYLCASRQGTAQETQYFGPGTRLLVL.

In DNA form, the CDR3 reads TGTGCCAGCAGCGTAGTTAGTTGGACAGGGGGCATTGACACCGGGGAGCTGTTTTTT. Protein: CASSVVSWTGGIDTGELFF. The rearrangement uses TRBV9 and TRBJ2-2; 11 nucleotides line up with TRBD1. This CDR3 spans 19 amino acids. CDR1 and CDR2 from the germline V gene are SGDLS and YYNGEE. V lost 0 bases and J lost 3; bases outside the gene matches: 10.

The rearrangement links TRBV2 to TRBJ2-3; TRBD2 matches 10 bases. J was trimmed by 4 bases and V by 2 bases; bases with no gene match: 9. This CDR3 has 17 amino acids. Germline loops: CDR1 SNHLY, CDR2 FYNNEI. The CDR3 reads CASSEFSSGSYADTQYF. CDR3 nucleotides: TGTGCCAGCAGTGAATTTTCTAGCGGGAGTTACGCAGATACGCAGTATTTT.

The rearrangement links TRBV27 to TRBJ1-2; 7 nucleotides align to TRBD1. The length of the CDR3 is 16 residues. Trimming took 2 bases from V and 2 from J; bases not matched to a gene: 8. The V gene's germline CDR1 is MNHEY and CDR2 SMNVEV (reference sequence). DNA of the CDR3: TGTGCCAGCAGTTTAAAGGGGGGACAGATAAACTATGGCTACACCTTC. This gives the protein CASSLKGGQINYGYTF.